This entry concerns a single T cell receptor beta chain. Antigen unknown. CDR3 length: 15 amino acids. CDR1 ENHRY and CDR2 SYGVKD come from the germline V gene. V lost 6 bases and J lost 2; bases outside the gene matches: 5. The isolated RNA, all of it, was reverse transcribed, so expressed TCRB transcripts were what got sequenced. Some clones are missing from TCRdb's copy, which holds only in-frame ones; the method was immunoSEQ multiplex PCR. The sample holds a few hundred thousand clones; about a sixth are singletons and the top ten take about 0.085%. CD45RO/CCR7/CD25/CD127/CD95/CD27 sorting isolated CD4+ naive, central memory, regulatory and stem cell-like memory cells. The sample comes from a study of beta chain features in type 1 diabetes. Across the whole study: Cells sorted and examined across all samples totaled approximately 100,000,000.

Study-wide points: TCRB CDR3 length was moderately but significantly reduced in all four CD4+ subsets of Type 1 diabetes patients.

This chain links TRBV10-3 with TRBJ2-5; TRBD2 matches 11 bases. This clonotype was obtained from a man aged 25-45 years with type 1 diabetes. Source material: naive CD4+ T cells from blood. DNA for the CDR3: TGTGCCATCAGCTCGACTAGCGGGGTACAAGAGACCCAGTACTTC. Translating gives CAISSTSGVQETQYF.